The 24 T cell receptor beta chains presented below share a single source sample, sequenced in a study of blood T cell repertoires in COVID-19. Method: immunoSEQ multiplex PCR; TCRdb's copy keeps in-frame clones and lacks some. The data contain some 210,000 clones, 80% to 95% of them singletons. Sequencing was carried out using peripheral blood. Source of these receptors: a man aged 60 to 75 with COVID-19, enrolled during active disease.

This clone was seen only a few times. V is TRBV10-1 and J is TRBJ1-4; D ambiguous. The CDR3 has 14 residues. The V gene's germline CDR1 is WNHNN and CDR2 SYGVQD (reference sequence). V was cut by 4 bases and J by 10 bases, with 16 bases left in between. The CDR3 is CASSAVGLEGKLFF. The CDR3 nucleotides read TGCGCCAGCAGTGCGGTGGGCCTCGAGGGAAAACTGTTTTTT.

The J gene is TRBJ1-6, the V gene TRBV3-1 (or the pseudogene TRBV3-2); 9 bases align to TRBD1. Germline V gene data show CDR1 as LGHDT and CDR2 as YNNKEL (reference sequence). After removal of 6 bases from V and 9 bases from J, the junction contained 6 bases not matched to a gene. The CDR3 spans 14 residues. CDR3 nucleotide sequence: TGTGCCAGCAGGACTACAGGGGGCGGTTCACCCCTCCACTTT. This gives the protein CASRTTGGGSPLHF.

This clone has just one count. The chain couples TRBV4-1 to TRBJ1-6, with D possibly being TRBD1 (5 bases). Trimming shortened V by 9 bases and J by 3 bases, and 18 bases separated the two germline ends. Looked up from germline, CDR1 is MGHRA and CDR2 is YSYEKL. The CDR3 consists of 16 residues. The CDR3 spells CASAEAQARYNSPLHF. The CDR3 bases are TGCGCCAGTGCAGAAGCACAGGCCCGCTATAATTCACCCCTCCACTTT.

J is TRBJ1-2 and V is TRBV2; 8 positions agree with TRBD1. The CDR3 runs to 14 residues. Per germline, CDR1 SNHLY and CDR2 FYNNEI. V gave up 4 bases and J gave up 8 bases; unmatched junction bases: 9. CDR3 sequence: CASSGQGSVQGYTF. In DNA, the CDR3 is TGTGCCAGCAGTGGACAGGGGTCCGTCCAAGGCTACACCTTC.

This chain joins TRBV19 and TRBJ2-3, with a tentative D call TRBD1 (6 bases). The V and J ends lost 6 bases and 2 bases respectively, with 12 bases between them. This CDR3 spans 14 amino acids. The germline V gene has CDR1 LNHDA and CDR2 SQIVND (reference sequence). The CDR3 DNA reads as TGTGCCAGTAGCGCAGGGACATTCACAGATACGCAGTATTTT. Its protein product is CASSAGTFTDTQYF.

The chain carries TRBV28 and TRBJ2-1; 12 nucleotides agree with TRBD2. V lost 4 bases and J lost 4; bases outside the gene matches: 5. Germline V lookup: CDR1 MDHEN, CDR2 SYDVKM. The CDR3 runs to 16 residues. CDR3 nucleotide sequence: TGTGCCAGCAGTTGGACTAGCGGGGACAAATACAATGAGCAGTTCTTC. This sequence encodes CASSWTSGDKYNEQFF.

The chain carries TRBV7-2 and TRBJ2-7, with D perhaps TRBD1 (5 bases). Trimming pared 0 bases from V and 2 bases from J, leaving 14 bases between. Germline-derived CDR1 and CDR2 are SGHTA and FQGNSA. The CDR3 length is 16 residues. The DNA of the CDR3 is TGTGCCAGCAGCTTAGCGCAAGGACACCGTACCTACGAGCAGTACTTC. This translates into CASSLAQGHRTYEQYF.

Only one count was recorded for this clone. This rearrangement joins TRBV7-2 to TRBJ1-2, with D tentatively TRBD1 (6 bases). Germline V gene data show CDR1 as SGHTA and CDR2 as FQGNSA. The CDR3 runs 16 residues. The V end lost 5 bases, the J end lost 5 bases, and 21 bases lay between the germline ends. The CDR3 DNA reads TGTGCCAGCAGCCCAGGGGTCGGGCCTACCTTATATGGCTACACCTTC. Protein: CASSPGVGPTLYGYTF.

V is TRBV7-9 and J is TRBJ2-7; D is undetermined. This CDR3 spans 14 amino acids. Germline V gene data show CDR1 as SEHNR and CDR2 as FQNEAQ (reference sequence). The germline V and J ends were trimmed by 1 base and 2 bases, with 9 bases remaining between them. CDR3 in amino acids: CASSLGHSPYEQYF. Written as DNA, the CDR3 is TGTGCCAGCAGCTTAGGTCACAGCCCCTACGAGCAGTACTTC. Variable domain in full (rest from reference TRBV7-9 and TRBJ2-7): DTGVSQNPRHKITKRGQNVTFRCDPISEHNRLYWYRQTLGQGPEFLTYFQNEAQLEKSRLLSDRFSAERPKGSFSTLEIQRTEQGDSAMYLCASSLGHSPYEQYFGPGTRLTVT.

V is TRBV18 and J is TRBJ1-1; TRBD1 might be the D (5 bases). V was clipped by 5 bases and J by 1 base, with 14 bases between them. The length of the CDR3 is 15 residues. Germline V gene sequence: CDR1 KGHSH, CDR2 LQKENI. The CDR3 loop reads CASSTIQDRNTEAFF. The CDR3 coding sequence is TGTGCCAGCTCAACTATACAGGACCGGAACACTGAAGCTTTCTTT.

Written as DNA, the CDR3 is TGCGCCAGCAGTCTCGATCAGGGGAGCTATGGCTACACCTTC. Translation: CASSLDQGSYGYTF. The chain links TRBV5-1 to TRBJ1-2, with a weak D call TRBD1 (6 bases). Germline V gene data show CDR1 as SGHRS and CDR2 as YFSETQ. This CDR3 contains 14 residues. V dropped 5 bases and J dropped 4 bases, with 15 bases sitting between them.

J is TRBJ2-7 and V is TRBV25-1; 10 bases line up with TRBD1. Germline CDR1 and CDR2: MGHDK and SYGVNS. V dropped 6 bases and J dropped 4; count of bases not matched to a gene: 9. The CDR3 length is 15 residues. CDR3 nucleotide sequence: TGTGCCAGCAGCTTCCCCGGGACAGGGGTTTACGAGCAGTACTTC. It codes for CASSFPGTGVYEQYF.

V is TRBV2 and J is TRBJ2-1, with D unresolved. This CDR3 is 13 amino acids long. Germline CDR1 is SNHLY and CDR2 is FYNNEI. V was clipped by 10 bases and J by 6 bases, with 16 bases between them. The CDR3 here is CATILERVNEQFF. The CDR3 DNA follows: TGTGCCACCATCCTTGAGCGCGTCAATGAGCAGTTCTTC. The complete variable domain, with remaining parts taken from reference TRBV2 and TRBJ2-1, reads EPEVTQTPSHQVTQMGQEVILRCVPISNHLYFYWYRQILGQKVEFLVSFYNNEISEKSEIFDDQFSVERPDGSNFTLKIRSTKLEDSAMYFCATILERVNEQFFGPGTRLTVL.

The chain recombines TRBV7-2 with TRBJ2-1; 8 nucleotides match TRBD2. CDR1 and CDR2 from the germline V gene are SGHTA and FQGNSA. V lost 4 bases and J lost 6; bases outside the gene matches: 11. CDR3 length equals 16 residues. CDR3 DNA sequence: TGTGCCAGCAGCTCTATTCCCGGGGGGGCTCCCAATGAGCAGTTCTTC. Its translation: CASSSIPGGAPNEQFF.

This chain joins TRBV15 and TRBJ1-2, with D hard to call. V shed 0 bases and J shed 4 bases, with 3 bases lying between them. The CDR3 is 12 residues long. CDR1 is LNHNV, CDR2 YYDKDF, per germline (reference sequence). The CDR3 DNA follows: TGTGCCACCAGCAGAGATCGCTATGGCTACACCTTC. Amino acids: CATSRDRYGYTF. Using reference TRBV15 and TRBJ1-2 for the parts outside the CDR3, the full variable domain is DAMVIQNPRYQVTQFGKPVTLSCSQTLNHNVMYWYQQKSSQAPKLLFHYYDKDFNNEADTPDNFQSRRPNTSFCFLDIRSPGLGDTAMYLCATSRDRYGYTFGSGTRLTVV.

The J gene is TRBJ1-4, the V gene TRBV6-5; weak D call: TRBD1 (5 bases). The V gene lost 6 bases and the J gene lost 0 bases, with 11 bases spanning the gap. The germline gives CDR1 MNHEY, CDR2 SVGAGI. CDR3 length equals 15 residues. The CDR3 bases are TGTGCCAGCAGAAGACAGACGACAACTAATGAAAAACTGTTTTTT. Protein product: CASRRQTTTNEKLFF.

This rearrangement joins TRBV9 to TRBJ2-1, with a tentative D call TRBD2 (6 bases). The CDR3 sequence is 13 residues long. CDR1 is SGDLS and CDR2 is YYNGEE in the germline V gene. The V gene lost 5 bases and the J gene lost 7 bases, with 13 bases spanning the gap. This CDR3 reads CASSSLSGNEQFF. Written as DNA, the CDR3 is TGTGCCAGCAGTTCACTAAGCGGGAATGAGCAGTTCTTC.

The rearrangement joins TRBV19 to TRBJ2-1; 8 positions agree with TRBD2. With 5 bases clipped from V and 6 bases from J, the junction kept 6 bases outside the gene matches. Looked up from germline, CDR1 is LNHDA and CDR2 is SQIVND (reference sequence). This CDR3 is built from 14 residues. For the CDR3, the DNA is TGTGCCAGTAGTCCGGGGGGGTACGGCAATGAGCAGTTCTTC. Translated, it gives CASSPGGYGNEQFF.

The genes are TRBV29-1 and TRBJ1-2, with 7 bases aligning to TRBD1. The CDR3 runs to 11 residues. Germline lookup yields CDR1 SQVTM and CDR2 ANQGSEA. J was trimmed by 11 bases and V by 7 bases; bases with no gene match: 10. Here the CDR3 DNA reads TGCAGCGCCTCTAGGGACAGAGTTTACACCTTC. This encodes CSASRDRVYTF.

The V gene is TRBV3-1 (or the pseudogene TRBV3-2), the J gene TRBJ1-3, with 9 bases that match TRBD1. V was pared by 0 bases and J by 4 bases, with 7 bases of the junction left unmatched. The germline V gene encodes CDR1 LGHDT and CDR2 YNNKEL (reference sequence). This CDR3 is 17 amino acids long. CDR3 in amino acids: CASSQERTGVGGNTIYF. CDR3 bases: TGTGCCAGCAGCCAAGAACGGACAGGGGTGGGAGGAAACACCATATATTTT.

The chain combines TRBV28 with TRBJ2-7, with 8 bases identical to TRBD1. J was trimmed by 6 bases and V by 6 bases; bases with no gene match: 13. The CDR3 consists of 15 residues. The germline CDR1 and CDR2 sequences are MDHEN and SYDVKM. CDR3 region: CASSHGSQGAGEQYF. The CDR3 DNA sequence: TGTGCCAGCAGCCACGGGTCTCAGGGGGCGGGCGAGCAGTACTTC.

DNA of the CDR3: TGTGCCAGCACCCTGGGGGGGTTTTTACAGCCCCAGCATTTT. As protein: CASTLGGFLQPQHF. The rearrangement uses TRBV7-8 and TRBJ1-5; D possibly corresponds to TRBD1 (5 bases). The CDR3 sequence is 14 residues long. V dropped 7 bases and J dropped 7 bases, with 17 bases sitting between them. Germline V gives CDR1 SGHVS, CDR2 FQNEAQ.

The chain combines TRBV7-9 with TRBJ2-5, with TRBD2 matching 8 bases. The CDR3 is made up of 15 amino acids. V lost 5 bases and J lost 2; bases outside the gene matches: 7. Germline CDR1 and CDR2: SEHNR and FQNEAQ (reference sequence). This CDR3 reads CASSRDSGTQETQYF. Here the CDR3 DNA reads TGTGCCAGCAGCAGAGATAGCGGGACACAAGAGACCCAGTACTTC.

The CDR3 loop is CASSHTGNQPQHF. The CDR3 bases are TGTGCCAGCAGCCATACAGGGAATCAGCCCCAGCATTTT. V and J are TRBV5-6 and TRBJ1-5; D might be TRBD1 (6 bases). The germline V and J ends were trimmed by 4 bases and 4 bases, with 9 bases remaining between them. The CDR3 has 13 residues. From germline, CDR1 is SGHDT and CDR2 YYEEEE.